This T cell receptor (beta chain) was documented in a study of blood T cell repertoires in COVID-19. CDR3 size: 12 residues. V shed 3 bases and J 12 bases; nucleotides not matched to a gene: 8. Per the germline V gene, CDR1 is SGHNT and CDR2 is YYREEE (reference sequence). Generated by immunoSEQ multiplex PCR, the TCRdb table keeps only in-frame clones and is missing some. This table holds 300,000 to 400,000 clones, around 87% found once. The sequence came from a woman in her sixties with COVID-19, enrolled during active disease. The sample taken for sequencing was peripheral blood. The V gene is TRBV5-4, the J gene TRBJ2-7; 8 nucleotides agree with TRBD2. The CDR3 DNA reads as TGTGCCAGCAGCTCTCCCGGGGGGGGGCTGTACTTC. This codes for CASSSPGGGLYF.